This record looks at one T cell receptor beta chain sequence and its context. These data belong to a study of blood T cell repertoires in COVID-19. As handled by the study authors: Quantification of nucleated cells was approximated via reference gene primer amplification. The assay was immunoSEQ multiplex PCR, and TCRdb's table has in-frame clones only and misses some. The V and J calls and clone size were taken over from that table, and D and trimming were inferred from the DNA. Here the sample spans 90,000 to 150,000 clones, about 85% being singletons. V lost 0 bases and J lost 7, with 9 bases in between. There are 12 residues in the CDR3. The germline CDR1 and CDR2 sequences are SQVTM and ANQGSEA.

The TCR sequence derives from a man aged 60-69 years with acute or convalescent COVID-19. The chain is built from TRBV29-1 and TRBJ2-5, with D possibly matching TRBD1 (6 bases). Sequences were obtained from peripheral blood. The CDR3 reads CSVEELGGTQYF. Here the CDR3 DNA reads TGCAGCGTTGAAGAGTTAGGGGGGACCCAGTACTTC.